Listed below are T cell receptor beta chains from one sample, sequenced in a study of radiation and T cells in renal cell carcinoma. Clones were sequenced by immunoSEQ multiplex PCR, and TCRdb holds only the in-frame ones, with some missing. The data show 60,000 to 95,000 clones, with around four fifths seen just once and around 2.5% held by the top ten. The sample was blood, taken from a patient whose treatment included radiotherapy and nephrectomy. The source of these receptors is a woman aged 55-69 years with renal cell carcinoma. The CDR3 runs from the conserved cysteine through the conserved F or W. D genes are given only for firm matches. The size of a clone is reported for some rows only, either as once, few or many, or as a class for expanded clones.

J gene: TRBJ2-3
D gene: -
V gene: TRBV7-2
clone size: -
CDR3 DNA: TGTGCCAGCAGCCGACACGGCGGGGTCACAGATACGCAGTATTTT
CDR3 protein: CASSRHGGVTDTQYF

J gene: TRBJ2-1
D gene: TRBD2
V gene: TRBV19
clone size: few
CDR3 DNA: TGTGCCAGTAGTCGCGGGGGTTTCTACAATGAGCAGTTCTTC
CDR3 protein: CASSRGGFYNEQFF

J gene: TRBJ1-2
D gene: -
V gene: TRBV28
clone size: -
CDR3 DNA: TGTGCCAGCAGTTTAGGCCTTGGCTACACCTTC
CDR3 protein: CASSLGLGYTF

J gene: TRBJ1-1
D gene: -
V gene: TRBV9
clone size: -
CDR3 DNA: TGTGCCAGCAGCCTCCAGCCCGGGACGAACACTGAAGCTTTCTTT
CDR3 protein: CASSLQPGTNTEAFF

J gene: TRBJ2-5
D gene: TRBD2
V gene: TRBV19
clone size: -
CDR3 DNA: TGTGCCAGTAGGAAGAGGGGTTCACTAGCGGGAGATCGGGAGACCCAGTACTTC
CDR3 protein: CASRKRGSLAGDRETQYF

J gene: TRBJ1-4
D gene: -
V gene: TRBV6-5
clone size: -
CDR3 DNA: TGTGCCTCTAGGACATTTTCTAATGAAAAACTGTTTTTT
CDR3 protein: CASRTFSNEKLFF

J gene: TRBJ2-3
D gene: -
V gene: TRBV7-4
clone size: -
CDR3 DNA: TGTGCCAGCGGCACTAGCACAGATACGCAGTATTTT
CDR3 protein: CASGTSTDTQYF

J gene: TRBJ2-2
D gene: -
V gene: TRBV5-8
clone size: -
CDR3 DNA: TGTGCCAGCAGCTTTGACCCGACGGAGGAGCTGTTTTTT
CDR3 protein: CASSFDPTEELFF

J gene: TRBJ2-1
D gene: -
V gene: TRBV29-1
clone size: -
CDR3 DNA: TGCAGCGTTTCAGAGGCGGGAAGCTACAATGAGCAGTTCTTC
CDR3 protein: CSVSEAGSYNEQFF

J gene: TRBJ2-5
D gene: -
V gene: TRBV7-2
clone size: -
CDR3 DNA: TGTGCCAGCAGCTTAGTGGAAGGGCCGACCCAGTACTTC
CDR3 protein: CASSLVEGPTQYF

J gene: TRBJ1-5
D gene: -
V gene: TRBV5-1
clone size: -
CDR3 DNA: TGCGCCAGCAGCGCAGGCAGCAATCAGCCCCAGCATTTT
CDR3 protein: CASSAGSNQPQHF

J gene: TRBJ2-3
D gene: TRBD1
V gene: TRBV7-9
clone size: -
CDR3 DNA: TGTGCCAGCAGCCAGGGGGCCGGCACAGATACGCAGTATTTT
CDR3 protein: CASSQGAGTDTQYF

J gene: TRBJ1-1
D gene: -
V gene: TRBV10-3
clone size: -
CDR3 DNA: TGTGCCATCAGTGAGGGGGCTTATGAAGCTTTCTTT
CDR3 protein: CAISEGAYEAFF

J gene: TRBJ2-5
D gene: -
V gene: TRBV27
clone size: -
CDR3 DNA: TGTGCCAGCAGTTTAACAGGGGAGGGAGAGACCCAGTACTTC
CDR3 protein: CASSLTGEGETQYF

J gene: TRBJ2-2
D gene: TRBD2
V gene: TRBV5-4
clone size: once
CDR3 DNA: TGTGCCAGCAGCCTGGATGGACCGGGACTAGCGGGATTTCGCGGGGAGCTGTTTTTT
CDR3 protein: CASSLDGPGLAGFRGELFF

J gene: TRBJ2-3
D gene: -
V gene: TRBV6-1
clone size: -
CDR3 DNA: TGTGCCAGCAGGGATAGGCCCGGGGAGACGCAGTATTTT
CDR3 protein: CASRDRPGETQYF

J gene: TRBJ1-1
D gene: -
V gene: TRBV9
clone size: -
CDR3 DNA: TGTGCCAGCAGCGTGGACCTGAAGCGGAACACTGAAGCTTTCTTT
CDR3 protein: CASSVDLKRNTEAFF

J gene: TRBJ1-1
D gene: -
V gene: TRBV5-1
clone size: few
CDR3 DNA: TGCGCCAGCAGCTCGAGGAGCGGACCGAACACTGAAGCTTTCTTT
CDR3 protein: CASSSRSGPNTEAFF

J gene: TRBJ1-4
D gene: -
V gene: TRBV19
clone size: once
CDR3 DNA: TGTGCCAGTAGAACTACAGGGTCAACTAATGAAAAACTGTTTTTT
CDR3 protein: CASRTTGSTNEKLFF

J gene: TRBJ1-4
D gene: -
V gene: TRBV29-1
clone size: medium-sized
CDR3 DNA: TGCGGAGGTTACTATGAAAAACTGTTTTTT
CDR3 protein: CGGYYEKLFF

J gene: TRBJ1-1
D gene: -
V gene: TRBV7-2
clone size: -
CDR3 DNA: TGTGCCAGCGGGCGGGAAGCAGGGGTCACTGAAGCTTTCTTT
CDR3 protein: CASGREAGVTEAFF

J gene: TRBJ1-6
D gene: -
V gene: TRBV10-3
clone size: -
CDR3 DNA: TGTGCCATCAGTGAGTTGGGGGGCAGGAATTCACCCCTCCACTTT
CDR3 protein: CAISELGGRNSPLHF

J gene: TRBJ2-7
D gene: -
V gene: TRBV30
clone size: -
CDR3 DNA: TGTGCCTGTCTCACGGGAGCCTACGAGCAGTACTTC
CDR3 protein: CACLTGAYEQYF

J gene: TRBJ2-5
D gene: -
V gene: TRBV4-2
clone size: -
CDR3 DNA: TGTGCCAGCAGCCAGCGTCAGGGTGGGGAGACCCAGTACTTC
CDR3 protein: CASSQRQGGETQYF

J gene: TRBJ2-3
D gene: -
V gene: TRBV9
clone size: -
CDR3 DNA: TGTGCCAGCAGCGTAGACCGCACAGATACGCAGTATTTT
CDR3 protein: CASSVDRTDTQYF

J gene: TRBJ1-3
D gene: -
V gene: TRBV7-9
clone size: -
CDR3 DNA: TGTGCCAGCAGGGAACCGGGGAGAAACACCATATATTTT
CDR3 protein: CASREPGRNTIYF

J gene: TRBJ1-2
D gene: -
V gene: TRBV5-6
clone size: -
CDR3 DNA: TGTGCCAGCAGCTTTACCAACTATGGCTACACCTTC
CDR3 protein: CASSFTNYGYTF

J gene: TRBJ1-2
D gene: -
V gene: TRBV19
clone size: -
CDR3 DNA: TGTGCCATCTCAACGGGGGGACCGCAAGGGAGCTACACCTTC
CDR3 protein: CAISTGGPQGSYTF

J gene: TRBJ2-7
D gene: -
V gene: TRBV9
clone size: -
CDR3 DNA: TGTGCCAGCAGCGTAGGTCTAACCTACGAGCAGTACTTC
CDR3 protein: CASSVGLTYEQYF

J gene: TRBJ1-1
D gene: -
V gene: TRBV25-1
clone size: few
CDR3 DNA: TGTGCCAGCAGGTTGGGGAACACTGAAGCTTTCTTT
CDR3 protein: CASRLGNTEAFF

J gene: TRBJ1-1
D gene: -
V gene: TRBV6-1
clone size: few
CDR3 DNA: TGTGCCAGCAGTGCATTGCAGGGGTCTGAAGCTTTCTTT
CDR3 protein: CASSALQGSEAFF

J gene: TRBJ2-5
D gene: -
V gene: TRBV5-1
clone size: once
CDR3 DNA: TGCGCCAGCAGCTTGCTGTACCAAGAGACCCAGTACTTC
CDR3 protein: CASSLLYQETQYF

J gene: TRBJ1-2
D gene: -
V gene: TRBV9
clone size: -
CDR3 DNA: TGTGCCAGCAGCGCGGACCGAACAGGGAACTATGGCTACACCTTC
CDR3 protein: CASSADRTGNYGYTF

J gene: TRBJ1-2
D gene: -
V gene: TRBV2
clone size: -
CDR3 DNA: TGTGCCAGCAGTGAGCAGAACTATGGCTACACCTTC
CDR3 protein: CASSEQNYGYTF

J gene: TRBJ2-7
D gene: -
V gene: TRBV4-1
clone size: -
CDR3 DNA: TGCGCCAGCAGCACCCCCGGGGAGCAGTACTTC
CDR3 protein: CASSTPGEQYF

J gene: TRBJ1-6
D gene: TRBD1
V gene: TRBV27
clone size: once
CDR3 DNA: TGTGCCAGCAGTTTCCGACAGGGCTCCTATAATTCACCCCTCCACTTT
CDR3 protein: CASSFRQGSYNSPLHF

J gene: TRBJ2-5
D gene: TRBD1
V gene: TRBV4-2
clone size: -
CDR3 DNA: TGTGCCAGCAGCCAAGGTTCAAGGGACAGGGGTAGTGAGACCCAGTACTTC
CDR3 protein: CASSQGSRDRGSETQYF

J gene: TRBJ1-3
D gene: -
V gene: TRBV9
clone size: -
CDR3 DNA: TGTGCCAGCAGCGTAGCACAGTTATCCACCATATATTTT
CDR3 protein: CASSVAQLSTIYF

J gene: TRBJ2-3
D gene: TRBD2
V gene: TRBV7-9
clone size: -
CDR3 DNA: TGTGCCAGCAGCTTATTACTAGCGGGAAGCACAGATACGCAGTATTTT
CDR3 protein: CASSLLLAGSTDTQYF

J gene: TRBJ2-5
D gene: -
V gene: TRBV18
clone size: -
CDR3 DNA: TGTGCCAGCTCACAGGAGACCCAGTACTTC
CDR3 protein: CASSQETQYF

J gene: TRBJ1-1
D gene: -
V gene: TRBV15
clone size: -
CDR3 DNA: TGTGCCACCGCACCCCGCAGGGGGAACACTGAAGCTTTCTTT
CDR3 protein: CATAPRRGNTEAFF

J gene: TRBJ1-1
D gene: -
V gene: TRBV6-1
clone size: -
CDR3 DNA: TGTGCCAGCAGTGAAAGGATGGGAACTGAAGCTTTCTTT
CDR3 protein: CASSERMGTEAFF

J gene: TRBJ2-1
D gene: -
V gene: TRBV5-4
clone size: -
CDR3 DNA: TGTGCCAGCAGCCAAGATGAGAGGCATGGCTACAATGAGCAGTTCTTC
CDR3 protein: CASSQDERHGYNEQFF

J gene: TRBJ2-5
D gene: -
V gene: TRBV7-2
clone size: -
CDR3 DNA: TGTGCCAGCAGCGCGGGACTTTCCCAAGAGACCCAGTACTTC
CDR3 protein: CASSAGLSQETQYF

J gene: TRBJ1-5
D gene: TRBD1
V gene: TRBV18
clone size: -
CDR3 DNA: TGTGCCAGCTCACCAAAGGGGGGAGGACAGGTGGGTCAGCCCCAGCATTTT
CDR3 protein: CASSPKGGGQVGQPQHF

J gene: TRBJ1-1
D gene: -
V gene: TRBV6-1
clone size: few
CDR3 DNA: TGTGCCAGCAGTGACGTGGGTGGCACTGAAGCTTTCTTT
CDR3 protein: CASSDVGGTEAFF

J gene: TRBJ2-5
D gene: TRBD1
V gene: TRBV7-7
clone size: -
CDR3 DNA: TGTGCTAGCAGCGACGACAGGGGAGGGACCCAGTACTTC
CDR3 protein: CASSDDRGGTQYF

J gene: TRBJ1-4
D gene: -
V gene: TRBV5-1
clone size: -
CDR3 DNA: TGCGCCAGCAGCTTGGCGAGGGGGACGGGAGCTAATGAAAAACTGTTTTTT
CDR3 protein: CASSLARGTGANEKLFF

J gene: TRBJ2-7
D gene: -
V gene: TRBV6-1
clone size: once
CDR3 DNA: TGTGCCAGCAGGGACGAGGCTTTGCAGTACTTC
CDR3 protein: CASRDEALQYF

J gene: TRBJ2-1
D gene: -
V gene: TRBV9
clone size: -
CDR3 DNA: TGTGCCAGCAGCGTAGCCGGGGGGCCCCTAGGGGAGCAGTTCTTC
CDR3 protein: CASSVAGGPLGEQFF

J gene: TRBJ2-7
D gene: -
V gene: TRBV6-1
clone size: -
CDR3 DNA: TGTGCCAGCAGCTTGACAGATTACTACGAGCAGTACTTC
CDR3 protein: CASSLTDYYEQYF

J gene: TRBJ1-4
D gene: -
V gene: TRBV9
clone size: once
CDR3 DNA: TGTGCCAGCAGCCCCATCGGGGAGGGTGAAAAACTGTTTTTT
CDR3 protein: CASSPIGEGEKLFF

J gene: TRBJ1-5
D gene: TRBD1
V gene: TRBV19
clone size: -
CDR3 DNA: TGTGCCAGCTCGAACAGGGGGTCTTATCAGCCCCAGCATTTT
CDR3 protein: CASSNRGSYQPQHF

J gene: TRBJ2-7
D gene: -
V gene: TRBV4-3
clone size: -
CDR3 DNA: TGCGCCAGCAGCCAAGAAGCCGTTAGCTCCTACGAGCAGTACTTC
CDR3 protein: CASSQEAVSSYEQYF

J gene: TRBJ1-3
D gene: TRBD1
V gene: TRBV19
clone size: -
CDR3 DNA: TGTGCCACCTTCGACAGGGGGCCCGGAAACACCATATATTTT
CDR3 protein: CATFDRGPGNTIYF

J gene: TRBJ1-3
D gene: -
V gene: TRBV6-5
clone size: -
CDR3 DNA: TGTGCCAGCAGTTACTCAGGAGGGGCCGATGGAAACACCATATATTTT
CDR3 protein: CASSYSGGADGNTIYF

J gene: TRBJ1-2
D gene: -
V gene: TRBV19
clone size: -
CDR3 DNA: TGTGCCAGTAGATACCCCGGGGGGAAGCCCTATGGCTACACCTTC
CDR3 protein: CASRYPGGKPYGYTF

J gene: TRBJ2-7
D gene: -
V gene: TRBV5-1
clone size: once
CDR3 DNA: TGCGCCAGCAGTCAGAGAGCAGCTACCTCCTACGAGCAGTACTTC
CDR3 protein: CASSQRAATSYEQYF

J gene: TRBJ2-1
D gene: -
V gene: TRBV5-1
clone size: -
CDR3 DNA: TGCGCCAGCGGAAAGTTGGCGGGCTCCTACAATGAGCAGTTCTTC
CDR3 protein: CASGKLAGSYNEQFF

J gene: TRBJ1-5
D gene: TRBD1
V gene: TRBV6-1
clone size: few
CDR3 DNA: TGTGCCAGCAGTGAAGGGACAGGGGCAAGCAATCAGCCCCAGCATTTT
CDR3 protein: CASSEGTGASNQPQHF